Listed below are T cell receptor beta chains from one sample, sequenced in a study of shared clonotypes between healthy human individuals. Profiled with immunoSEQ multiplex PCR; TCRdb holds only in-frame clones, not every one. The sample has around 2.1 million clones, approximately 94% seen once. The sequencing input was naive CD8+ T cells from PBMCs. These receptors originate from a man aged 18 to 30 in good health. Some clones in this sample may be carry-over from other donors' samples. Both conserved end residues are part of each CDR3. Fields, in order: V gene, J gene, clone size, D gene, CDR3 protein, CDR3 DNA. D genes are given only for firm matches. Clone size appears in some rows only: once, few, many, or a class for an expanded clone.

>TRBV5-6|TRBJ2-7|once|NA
CASSPFRLGQGWASSF
TGTGCCAGCAGCCCATTTCGTTTGGGACAAGGGTGGGCCTCGTCCTTC
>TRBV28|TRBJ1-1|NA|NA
CAIEENTEAFF
TGTGCCATTGAAGAGAACACTGAAGCTTTCTTT
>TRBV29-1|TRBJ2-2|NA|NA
CSVWYWGGELFF
TGCAGCGTGTGGTATTGGGGCGGGGAGCTGTTTTTT
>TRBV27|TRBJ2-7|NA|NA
CASSLSGQPFYEQYF
TGTGCCAGCAGTTTATCAGGGCAGCCCTTCTACGAGCAGTACTTC
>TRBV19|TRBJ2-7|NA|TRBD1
CATATRDRAPEQYF
TGTGCCACCGCGACCCGGGACAGGGCCCCCGAGCAGTACTTC
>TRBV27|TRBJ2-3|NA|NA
CASSLFRVTSTDTQYF
TGTGCCAGCAGTTTATTCAGGGTCACTAGCACAGATACGCAGTATTTT
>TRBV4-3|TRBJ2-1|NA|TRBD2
CASSHGLAGDLSYNEQFF
TGCGCCAGCAGCCACGGACTAGCGGGAGACCTCTCCTACAATGAGCAGTTCTTC
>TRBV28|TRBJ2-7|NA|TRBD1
CASSWTGSTIEQYF
TGTGCCAGCAGTTGGACAGGGTCTACCATCGAGCAGTACTTC
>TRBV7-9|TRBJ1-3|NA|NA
CASSRSMGQGLSGNTIYF
TGTGCCAGCAGCCGAAGTATGGGGCAGGGGTTGTCTGGAAACACCATATATTTT
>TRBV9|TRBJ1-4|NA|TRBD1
CASSSEQGAGNEKLFF
TGTGCCAGCAGCTCAGAACAGGGGGCAGGTAATGAAAAACTGTTTTTT
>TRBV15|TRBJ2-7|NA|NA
CATSRGGVLEQYF
TGTGCCACCAGCAGAGGGGGGGTGCTCGAGCAGTACTTC
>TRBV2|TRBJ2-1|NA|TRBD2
CASAPRTSVRYEQFF
TGTGCCAGCGCCCCCCGGACTAGCGTACGGTATGAGCAGTTCTTC
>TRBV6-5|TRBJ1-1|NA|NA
CASSKPPRAEAFF
TGTGCCAGCTCTAAACCCCCCCGGGCTGAAGCTTTCTTT
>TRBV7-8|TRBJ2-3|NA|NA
CASSVGFGGLADTQYF
TGTGCCAGCAGCGTAGGGTTTGGTGGGTTAGCAGATACGCAGTATTTT
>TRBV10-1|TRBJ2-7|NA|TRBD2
CASSVAGHYEQYF
TGCGCCAGCAGTGTAGCGGGACACTACGAGCAGTACTTC
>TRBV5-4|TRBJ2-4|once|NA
CASSLAGDIQYF
TGTGCCAGCAGCTTGGCCGGCGACATTCAGTACTTC
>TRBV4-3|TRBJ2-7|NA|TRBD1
CASSQEYRGRVWNEQYF
TGCGCCAGCAGCCAGGAGTACAGGGGGCGCGTTTGGAACGAGCAGTACTTC
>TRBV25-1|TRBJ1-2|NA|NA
CASSSDGYTF
TGTGCCAGCAGCTCGGATGGCTACACCTTC
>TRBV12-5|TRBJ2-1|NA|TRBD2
CASAPTSGRARGYEQFF
TGTGCTAGTGCTCCTACTAGCGGGAGGGCCAGGGGTTATGAGCAGTTCTTC
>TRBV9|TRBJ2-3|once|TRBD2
CASSVGTSAPDTQYF
TGTGCCAGCAGCGTAGGGACTAGCGCTCCAGATACGCAGTATTTT
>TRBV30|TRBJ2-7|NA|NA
CAWNPTGDPAEQYF
TGTGCCTGGAACCCGACAGGCGACCCAGCCGAGCAGTACTTC